Sequencing of this T cell receptor (beta chain) was carried out in a study of shared clonotypes between healthy human individuals. Points from the study as a whole: A handful of donors showed sharing of around 5.3% of naive CD4 clonotypes.

Only in-frame clones appear in the TCRdb table, and some are missing; sequencing was by immunoSEQ multiplex PCR. The sample carries around 510,000 clones, roughly 95% recorded once. V was pared by 1 base and J by 3 bases, with 13 bases between. Germline V lookup: CDR1 SNHLY, CDR2 FYNNEI. The CDR3 is 16 amino acids. Concerning this clone: Its cognate antigen is unknown.

The J gene is TRBJ1-5, the V gene TRBV2; tentative D call: TRBD1 (6 bases). The TCR sequence derives from a woman aged 25 to 39 in good health. Sequencing was carried out using naive CD4+ T cells sorted from blood. The subset denotes: CD45RA+ positively selected. CDR3 in DNA: TGTGCCAGCAGTGAAGAACAGGGTCGGATCAATCAGCCCCAGCATTTT. This gives the protein CASSEEQGRINQPQHF.